Below are 14 T cell receptor beta chains sequenced from a single sample in a study of T cells in Graves' hyperthyroidism and ophthalmopathy. Amplified TCR beta CDR3 regions derived from RNA transcripts. First-round RT-PCR targeting the TCR CDR3 was performed with the HTBI primer set. Via MiXCR, TCRdb re-called the multiplex PCR reads, giving one row per CDR3 protein. The profile shows 500,000 or so distinct CDR3 sequences, around 16% of them singletons. The sample consisted of blood. Every receptor here comes from a woman aged 25 to 45 with Graves' ophthalmopathy.

This clonotype was picked up many times. J is TRBJ2-3 and V is TRBV2; D gene ambiguous. V shed 5 bases and J shed 2 bases, with 8 bases lying between them. This CDR3 region has 13 residues. Germline-derived CDR1 and CDR2 are SNHLY and FYNNEI. The CDR3 coding sequence is TGTGCCAGCAGTAGGGCAGTCACAGATACGCAGTATTTT. The encoded protein is CASSRAVTDTQYF.

This clonotype was seen only a few times. The genes are TRBV6-2 or TRBV6-3 and TRBJ2-5, with 12 bases fitting TRBD2. Trimming removed 0 bases from V and 0 bases from J; junction bases left unmatched: 2. Germline V gene data show CDR1 as MNHEY and CDR2 as SVGEGT. The CDR3 has 17 residues. In DNA form, the CDR3 reads TGTGCCAGCAGTTACTCCGGGACTAGCGGGTACCAAGAGACCCAGTACTTC. As protein: CASSYSGTSGYQETQYF.

This clonotype occurred a few times. V is TRBV5-1 and J is TRBJ2-7, with 7 bases lining up with TRBD2. The CDR3 is 12 residues long. Germline lookup yields CDR1 SGHRS and CDR2 YFSETQ. V dropped 4 bases and J dropped 6; count of bases not matched to a gene: 4. CDR3 nucleotide sequence: TGCGCCAGCAGCCCGGGGGGAATCGAGCAGTACTTC. Translated: CASSPGGIEQYF.

The genes are TRBV19 and TRBJ1-5; D uncertain. With 6 bases removed from V and 7 bases from J, the gap between germline ends came to 13 bases. Per germline, CDR1 LNHDA and CDR2 SQIVND (reference sequence). This CDR3 has 13 residues. CDR3 coding DNA: TGTGCCAGTAGGCAAGCAATGGGACAGCCCCAGCATTTT. Its protein product is CASRQAMGQPQHF.

The gene calls are TRBV7-2 and TRBJ1-2; D perhaps matches TRBD1 (5 bases). From germline, CDR1 is SGHTA and CDR2 FQGNSA. CDR3 length: 14 amino acids. V gave up 5 bases and J gave up 1 base, with 11 bases separating them. The CDR3 nucleotides read TGTGCCAGCAGCCACGGGGGAGGTAACTATGGCTACACCTTC. This codes for CASSHGGGNYGYTF. The full variable domain, with the rest looked up from reference TRBV7-2 and TRBJ1-2, is GAGVSQSPSNKVTEKGKDVELRCDPISGHTALYWYRQSLGQGLEFLIYFQGNSAPDKSGLPSDRFSAERTGGSVSTLTIQRTQQEDSAVYLCASSHGGGNYGYTFGSGTRLTVV.

This clonotype came up many times. This rearrangement joins TRBV6-2 or TRBV6-3 to TRBJ2-1; a possible D gene is TRBD2 (6 bases). The CDR3 is 16 residues long. Germline V lookup: CDR1 MNHEY, CDR2 SVGEGT. Trimming removed 2 bases from V and 0 bases from J, with 11 bases in between. The CDR3: CASSYPFGSSYNEQFF. Written as DNA, the CDR3 is TGTGCCAGCAGTTACCCCTTCGGGAGCTCCTACAATGAGCAGTTCTTC.

This clonotype occurred many times. The gene calls are TRBV27 and TRBJ1-2; the D gene is possibly TRBD1 (5 bases). The CDR3 length is 15 residues. V was pared by 4 bases and J by 4 bases, with 16 bases between. Germline CDR1 reads MNHEY; CDR2 reads SMNVEV (reference sequence). CDR3 in DNA: TGTGCCAGCAGTTCAAATGCGGGGCAGTTCTATGGCTACACCTTC. Translating it yields CASSSNAGQFYGYTF.

The chain has TRBV9 and TRBJ2-3, with D perhaps matching TRBD1 (6 bases). Trimming stripped 6 bases from V and 1 base from J, with 15 bases between. Germline CDR1 reads SGDLS; CDR2 reads YYNGEE. This CDR3 spans 15 amino acids. CDR3 loop: CASTPTGTRTDTQYF. CDR3 DNA: TGTGCCAGCACACCGACAGGAACTCGCACAGATACGCAGTATTTT.

This clonotype was seen many times. The CDR3 DNA is TGTGCCTGGAGTCTTGGGTGGGCTAACTATGGCTACACCTTC. This gives the protein CAWSLGWANYGYTF. The genes are TRBV30 and TRBJ1-2, with D uncertain. The CDR3 has 14 residues. The germline V gene has CDR1 GTSNPN and CDR2 SVGIG (reference sequence). Trimming cost V 2 bases and J 0 bases, with 10 bases left between them.

In its sample, this clonotype was seen many times. The rearrangement links TRBV7-2 to TRBJ2-3; 10 bases line up with TRBD2. Germline V gene sequence: CDR1 SGHTA, CDR2 FQGNSA. The CDR3 runs 16 residues. With 2 bases clipped from V and 2 bases from J, the junction kept 4 bases outside the gene matches. CDR3 protein: CASSLWSGRVTDTQYF. The CDR3 bases are TGTGCCAGCAGCTTATGGAGCGGGAGGGTCACAGATACGCAGTATTTT.

The table lists this clonotype with many counts. The chain is built from TRBV20-1 and TRBJ1-1; tentative D call: TRBD1 (5 bases). V lost 6 bases and J lost 0, with 23 bases in between. The germline CDR1 and CDR2 sequences are DFQATT and SNEGSKA (reference sequence). The CDR3 is 17 residues long. The CDR3 bases are TGCAGTGCCCCGGGGCGTCTCGGTAACGGCATGAACACTGAAGCTTTCTTT. Its protein is CSAPGRLGNGMNTEAFF.

This clonotype was seen more than once but under ten times. The CDR3 coding sequence is TGCAGCGTTGATAAAATATATCGGTTCTTC. It translates to CSVDKIYRFF. The chain links TRBV29-1 to TRBJ2-1; D ambiguous. Germline V gene sequence: CDR1 SQVTM, CDR2 ANQGSEA. Trimming pared 3 bases from V and 15 bases from J, leaving 12 bases between. This CDR3 is built from 10 residues.

The V call is TRBV30, the J call TRBJ2-5; 12 nucleotides align to TRBD1. Germline V lookup: CDR1 GTSNPN, CDR2 SVGIG (reference sequence). The CDR3 loop spans 17 amino acids. V trimming: 3 bases; J trimming: 5 bases; junction bases outside the gene matches: 13. CDR3 in amino acids: CAWSLGLGTGGRETQYF. In DNA, the CDR3 is TGTGCCTGGAGCTTGGGATTAGGGACAGGGGGCCGGGAGACCCAGTACTTC.

In this sample, this clonotype turned up many times. The CDR3 coding sequence is TGTGCCAGCAGTGTAAGCGGGAGCTCCTACAATGAGCAGTTCTTC. It is translated as CASSVSGSSYNEQFF. The chain is built from TRBV7-6 and TRBJ2-1, with TRBD2 matching 8 bases. CDR1 is SGHVS and CDR2 is FNYEAQ in the germline V gene. The CDR3 runs 15 residues. V lost 6 bases and J lost 0; bases outside the gene matches: 4.